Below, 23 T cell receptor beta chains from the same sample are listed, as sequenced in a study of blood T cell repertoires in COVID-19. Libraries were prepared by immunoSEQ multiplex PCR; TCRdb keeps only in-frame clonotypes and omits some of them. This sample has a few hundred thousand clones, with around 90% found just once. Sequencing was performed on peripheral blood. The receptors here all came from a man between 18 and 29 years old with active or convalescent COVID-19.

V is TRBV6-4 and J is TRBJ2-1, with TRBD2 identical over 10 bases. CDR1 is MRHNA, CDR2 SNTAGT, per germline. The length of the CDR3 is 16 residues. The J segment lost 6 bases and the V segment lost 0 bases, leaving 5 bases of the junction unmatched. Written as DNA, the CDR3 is TGTGCCAGCAGTGACTCGGCTAGCGGGGGCTCCAATGAGCAGTTCTTC. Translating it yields CASSDSASGGSNEQFF.

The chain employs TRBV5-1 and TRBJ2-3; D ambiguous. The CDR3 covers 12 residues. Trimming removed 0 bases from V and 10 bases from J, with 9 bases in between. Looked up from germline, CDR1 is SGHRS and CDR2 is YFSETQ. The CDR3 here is CASSLVSGAQYF. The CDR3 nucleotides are TGCGCCAGCAGCTTGGTATCCGGAGCGCAGTATTTT.

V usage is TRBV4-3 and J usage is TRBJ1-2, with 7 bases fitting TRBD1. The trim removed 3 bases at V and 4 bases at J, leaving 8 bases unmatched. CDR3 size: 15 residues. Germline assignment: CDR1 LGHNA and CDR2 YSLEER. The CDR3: CASSHEGGSLYGYTF. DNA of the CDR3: TGCGCCAGCAGCCACGAAGGGGGCAGCCTCTATGGCTACACCTTC.

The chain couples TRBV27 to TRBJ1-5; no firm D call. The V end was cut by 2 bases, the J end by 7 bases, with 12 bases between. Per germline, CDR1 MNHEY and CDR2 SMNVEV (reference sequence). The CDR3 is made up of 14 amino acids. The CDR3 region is CASSLGQAGQPQHF. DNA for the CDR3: TGTGCCAGCAGTTTAGGGCAAGCCGGACAGCCCCAGCATTTT.

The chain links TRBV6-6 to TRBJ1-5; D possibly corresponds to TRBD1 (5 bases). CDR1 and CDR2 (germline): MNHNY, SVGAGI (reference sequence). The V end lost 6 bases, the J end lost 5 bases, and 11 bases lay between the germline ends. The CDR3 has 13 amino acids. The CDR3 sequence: CASSSGFDQPQHF. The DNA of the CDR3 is TGTGCCAGCAGCTCAGGGTTCGATCAGCCCCAGCATTTT.

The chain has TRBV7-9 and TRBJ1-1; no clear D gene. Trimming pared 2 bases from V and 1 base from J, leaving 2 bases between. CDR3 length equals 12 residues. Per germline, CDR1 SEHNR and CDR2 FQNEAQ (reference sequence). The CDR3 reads CASSLQNTEAFF. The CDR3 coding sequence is TGTGCCAGCAGCTTACAGAACACTGAAGCTTTCTTT.

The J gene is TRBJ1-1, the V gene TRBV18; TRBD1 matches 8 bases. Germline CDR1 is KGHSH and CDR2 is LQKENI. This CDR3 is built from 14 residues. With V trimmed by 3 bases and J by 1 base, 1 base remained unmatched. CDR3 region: CASSPDRANTEAFF. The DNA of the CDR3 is TGTGCCAGCTCACCGGACAGGGCGAACACTGAAGCTTTCTTT.

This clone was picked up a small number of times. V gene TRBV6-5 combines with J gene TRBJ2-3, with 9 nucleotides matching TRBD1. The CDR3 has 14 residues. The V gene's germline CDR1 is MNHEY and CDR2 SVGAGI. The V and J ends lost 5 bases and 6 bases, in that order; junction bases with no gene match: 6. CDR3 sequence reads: CASSNRDRADTQYF. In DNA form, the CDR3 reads TGTGCCAGCAGTAACCGGGACAGGGCGGATACGCAGTATTTT.

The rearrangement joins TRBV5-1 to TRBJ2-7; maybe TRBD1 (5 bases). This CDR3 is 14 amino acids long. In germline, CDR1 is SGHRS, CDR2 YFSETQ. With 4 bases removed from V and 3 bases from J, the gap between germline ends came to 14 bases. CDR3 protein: CASSQDRSFYEQYF. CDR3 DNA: TGCGCCAGCAGCCAAGACAGATCTTTCTACGAGCAGTACTTC.

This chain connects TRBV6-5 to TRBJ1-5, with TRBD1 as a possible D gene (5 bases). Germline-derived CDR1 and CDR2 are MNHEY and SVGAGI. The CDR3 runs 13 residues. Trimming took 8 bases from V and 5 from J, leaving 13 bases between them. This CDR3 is CASADQGDQPQHF. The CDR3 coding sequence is TGTGCCAGCGCCGATCAGGGTGATCAGCCCCAGCATTTT.

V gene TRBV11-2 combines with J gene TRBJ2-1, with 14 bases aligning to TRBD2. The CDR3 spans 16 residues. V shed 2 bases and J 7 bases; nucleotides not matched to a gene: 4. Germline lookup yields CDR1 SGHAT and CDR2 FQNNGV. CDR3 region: CASSLLGLAGGNEQFF. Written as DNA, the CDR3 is TGTGCCAGCAGCTTACTCGGACTAGCGGGAGGTAATGAGCAGTTCTTC.

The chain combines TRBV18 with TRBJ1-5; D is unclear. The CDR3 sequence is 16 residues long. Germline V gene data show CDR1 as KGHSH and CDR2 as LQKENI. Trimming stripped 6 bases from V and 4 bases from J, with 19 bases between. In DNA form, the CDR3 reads TGTGCCAGCTCCTTTCTAGCGACCGAGCCGAATCAGCCCCAGCATTTT. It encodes CASSFLATEPNQPQHF.

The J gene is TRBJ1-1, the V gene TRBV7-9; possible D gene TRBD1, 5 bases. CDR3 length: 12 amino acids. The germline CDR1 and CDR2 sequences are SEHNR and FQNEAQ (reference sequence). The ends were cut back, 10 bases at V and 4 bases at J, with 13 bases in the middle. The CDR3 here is CAIRQGSTEAFF. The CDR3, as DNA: TGTGCCATCAGGCAGGGAAGCACTGAAGCTTTCTTT.

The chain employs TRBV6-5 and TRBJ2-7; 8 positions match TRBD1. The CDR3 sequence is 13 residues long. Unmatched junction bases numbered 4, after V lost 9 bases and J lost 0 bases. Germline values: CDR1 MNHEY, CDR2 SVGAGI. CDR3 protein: CASTGGYSYEQYF. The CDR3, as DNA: TGTGCCAGTACAGGGGGTTACTCCTACGAGCAGTACTTC.

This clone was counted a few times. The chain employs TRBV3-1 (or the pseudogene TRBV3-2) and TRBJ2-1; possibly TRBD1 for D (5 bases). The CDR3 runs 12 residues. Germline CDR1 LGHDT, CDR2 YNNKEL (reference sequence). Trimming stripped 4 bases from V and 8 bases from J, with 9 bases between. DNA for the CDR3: TGTGCCAGCAGCCGAGAAGGGGATGAGCAGTTCTTC. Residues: CASSREGDEQFF.

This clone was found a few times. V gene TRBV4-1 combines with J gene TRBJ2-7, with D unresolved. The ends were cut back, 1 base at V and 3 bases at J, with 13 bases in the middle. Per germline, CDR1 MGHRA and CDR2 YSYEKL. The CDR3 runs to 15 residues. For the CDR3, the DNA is TGCGCCAGCAGCCAAGGGGCTGGAATCGGCTACGAGCAGTACTTC. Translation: CASSQGAGIGYEQYF.

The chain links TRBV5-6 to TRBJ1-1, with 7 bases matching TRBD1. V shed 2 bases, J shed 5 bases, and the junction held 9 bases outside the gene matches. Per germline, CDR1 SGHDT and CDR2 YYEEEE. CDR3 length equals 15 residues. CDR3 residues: CASSFLQGPGTEAFF. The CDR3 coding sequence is TGTGCCAGCAGCTTCCTACAGGGGCCAGGAACTGAAGCTTTCTTT.

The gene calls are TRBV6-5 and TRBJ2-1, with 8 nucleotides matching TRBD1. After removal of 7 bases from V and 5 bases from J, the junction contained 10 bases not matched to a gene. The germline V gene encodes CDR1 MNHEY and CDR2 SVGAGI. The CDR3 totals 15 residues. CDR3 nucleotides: TGTGCCAGCATCAGACACAGGGGGTTTGACAATGAGCAGTTCTTC. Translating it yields CASIRHRGFDNEQFF.

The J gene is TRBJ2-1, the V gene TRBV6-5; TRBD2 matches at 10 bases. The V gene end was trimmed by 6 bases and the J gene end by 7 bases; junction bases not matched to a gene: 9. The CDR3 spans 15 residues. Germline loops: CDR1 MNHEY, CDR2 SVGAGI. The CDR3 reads CASRPAGTSVNEQFF. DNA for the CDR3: TGTGCCAGCAGGCCTGCCGGGACTAGCGTAAATGAGCAGTTCTTC.

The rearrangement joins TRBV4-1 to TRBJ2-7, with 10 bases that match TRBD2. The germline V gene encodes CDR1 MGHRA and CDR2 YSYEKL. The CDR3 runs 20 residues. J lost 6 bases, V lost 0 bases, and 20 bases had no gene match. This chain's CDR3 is CASSQDPQRLLSSGSPEQYF. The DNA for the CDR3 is TGCGCCAGCAGCCAAGACCCTCAGAGACTATTGTCTAGCGGGAGCCCCGAGCAGTACTTC.

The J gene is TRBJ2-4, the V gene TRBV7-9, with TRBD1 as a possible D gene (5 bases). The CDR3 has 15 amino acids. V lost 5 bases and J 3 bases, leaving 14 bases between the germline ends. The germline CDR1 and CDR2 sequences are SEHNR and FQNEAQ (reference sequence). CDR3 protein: CASSPRQGVKNIQYF. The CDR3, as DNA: TGTGCCAGCAGCCCACGGCAGGGCGTCAAAAACATTCAGTACTTC.

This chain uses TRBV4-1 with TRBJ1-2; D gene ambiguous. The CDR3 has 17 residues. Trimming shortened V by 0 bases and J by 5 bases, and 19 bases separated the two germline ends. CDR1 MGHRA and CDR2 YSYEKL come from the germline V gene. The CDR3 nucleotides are TGCGCCAGCAGCCAAGATTTACGACAAGCCTTTTTGTATGGCTACACCTTC. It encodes CASSQDLRQAFLYGYTF.

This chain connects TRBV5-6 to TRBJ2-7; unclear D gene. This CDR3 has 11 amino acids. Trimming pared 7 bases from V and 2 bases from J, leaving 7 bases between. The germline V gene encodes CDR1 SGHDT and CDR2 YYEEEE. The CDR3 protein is CASGQPYEQYF. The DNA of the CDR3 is TGTGCCAGCGGGCAGCCCTACGAGCAGTACTTC.